The 7 T cell receptor beta chains below all came from one sample that was sequenced in a study of cytomegalovirus exposure and HLA in healthy donors. The primer mix had 60 Vbeta and 13 Jbeta primers. TCRdb keeps only in-frame clones here, not all; method: immunoSEQ multiplex PCR. The sample has about 150,000 clones, 55% to 75% seen once. Sample: PBMCs. These receptor sequences come from a woman aged 55-69 years in good health and CMV-seropositive.

This clone was recorded a few times. The chain joins TRBV5-1 to TRBJ2-7; D is possibly TRBD1 (5 bases). The CDR3 loop spans 15 amino acids. V dropped 0 bases and J dropped 2 bases, with 12 bases sitting between them. Germline assignment: CDR1 SGHRS and CDR2 YFSETQ. The DNA of the CDR3 is TGCGCCAGCAGCTTGGCCGGTAGGGGAACCTACGAGCAGTACTTC. Its protein is CASSLAGRGTYEQYF. The whole variable domain, remainder taken from reference TRBV5-1 and TRBJ2-7, is KAGVTQTPRYLIKTRGQQVTLSCSPISGHRSVSWYQQTPGQGLQFLFEYFSETQRNKGNFPGRFSGRQFSNSRSEMNVSTLELGDSALYLCASSLAGRGTYEQYFGPGTRLTVT.

The chain links TRBV18 to TRBJ2-1, with 7 bases lining up with TRBD2. Germline loops: CDR1 KGHSH, CDR2 LQKENI. The J segment lost 8 bases and the V segment lost 4 bases, leaving 5 bases of the junction unmatched. The CDR3 runs to 13 residues. The CDR3 DNA sequence: TGTGCCAGCTCACTACAGGCGGGAGATGAGCAGTTCTTC. Amino acid sequence: CASSLQAGDEQFF.

The V gene is TRBV5-6, the J gene TRBJ2-5, with TRBD2 identical over 10 bases. V was clipped by 0 bases and J by 5 bases; unmatched bases: 10. This CDR3 has 17 residues. Germline CDR1 SGHDT, CDR2 YYEEEE. CDR3 nucleotides: TGTGCCAGCAGCTTGGTCCTAGCGGGAGTATTCGGGGAGACCCAGTACTTC. Encoded protein: CASSLVLAGVFGETQYF.

The genes are TRBV5-1 and TRBJ2-5; TRBD2 aligns across 9 bases. J was trimmed by 0 bases and V by 2 bases; bases with no gene match: 5. Germline-derived CDR1 and CDR2 are SGHRS and YFSETQ. The CDR3 consists of 16 residues. For the CDR3, the DNA is TGCGCCAGCAGCTTAGGGCTAGCGGGGTACCAAGAGACCCAGTACTTC. It yields the protein CASSLGLAGYQETQYF.

This sequence joins TRBV10-3 and TRBJ2-7, with 11 bases that match TRBD2. Germline V gives CDR1 ENHRY, CDR2 SYGVKD. V gave up 7 bases and J gave up 6 bases; unmatched junction bases: 8. The CDR3 is 14 residues long. CDR3 sequence reads: CAITKLAGESEQYF. DNA of the CDR3: TGTGCCATCACCAAACTAGCGGGAGAAAGCGAGCAGTACTTC.

The chain couples TRBV2 to TRBJ2-1; 14 nucleotides match TRBD2. Germline V gives CDR1 SNHLY, CDR2 FYNNEI. The ends lost 4 bases at V and 5 bases at J; junction bases unmatched: 1. The CDR3 spans 15 residues. The CDR3 loop reads CASSVGLAGDNEQFF. The CDR3, as DNA: TGTGCCAGCAGTGTGGGACTAGCGGGGGACAATGAGCAGTTCTTC.

This sequence joins TRBV6-1 and TRBJ2-7, with D unresolved. V shed 8 bases and J shed 2 bases, with 7 bases lying between them. The CDR3 loop spans 11 amino acids. Germline CDR1 reads MNHNS; CDR2 reads SASEGT. CDR3 in amino acids: CASSGPYEQYF. CDR3 nucleotides: TGTGCCAGCTCGGGTCCCTACGAGCAGTACTTC.